This TCR beta chain was sequenced in a study of shared clonotypes between healthy human individuals. The germline CDR1 and CDR2 sequences are SGDLS and YYNGEE. J was trimmed by 0 bases and V by 3 bases; bases with no gene match: 5. This CDR3 contains 18 residues. Measured with immunoSEQ multiplex PCR; TCRdb has only the in-frame clones, and not every one. Here the sample spans some 1 million clones, roughly 80% being singletons. The TCR sequence derives from a young man in good health. This chain links TRBV9 with TRBJ2-1; 14 bases align to TRBD2. The material sequenced was memory CD4+ T cells sorted from blood. The subset was: CD45RA-negative fraction. The chain's CDR3 is CASSEGTSGGLSYNEQFF. CDR3 nucleotide sequence: TGTGCCAGCAGCGAGGGGACTAGCGGGGGCCTCTCCTACAATGAGCAGTTCTTC.